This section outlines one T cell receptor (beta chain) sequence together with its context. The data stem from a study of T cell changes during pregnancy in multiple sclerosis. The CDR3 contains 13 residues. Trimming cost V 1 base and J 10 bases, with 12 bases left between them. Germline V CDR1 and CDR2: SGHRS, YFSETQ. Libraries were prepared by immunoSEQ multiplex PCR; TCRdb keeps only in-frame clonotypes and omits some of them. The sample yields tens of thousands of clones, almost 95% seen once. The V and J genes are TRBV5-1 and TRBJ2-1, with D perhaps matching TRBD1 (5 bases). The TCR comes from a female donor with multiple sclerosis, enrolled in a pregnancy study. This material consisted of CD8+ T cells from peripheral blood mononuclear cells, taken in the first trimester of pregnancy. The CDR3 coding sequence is TGCGCCAGCAGCTTGCCAGGGTCCGCAGAGCAGTTCTTC. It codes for CASSLPGSAEQFF.